Shown below are 27 T cell receptor beta chains from a single sample sequenced in a study of OX40 agonist ivuxolimab in advanced cancers. Sequencing was performed with immunoSEQ multiplex PCR; in TCRdb, only in-frame clones are kept and a portion is missing. The sample carries about 69,000 clones, roughly nine tenths recorded once. The sequencing here drew on CD4+ or CD8+ T cells sorted from blood, taken in a trial of the OX40 agonist ivuxolimab. Receptors originate from an adult with an advanced solid tumor such as melanoma, head and neck, liver or kidney cancer.

V gene TRBV30 combines with J gene TRBJ1-6; unclear D gene. The V end was cut by 2 bases, the J end by 6 bases, with 11 bases between. The CDR3 is made up of 14 amino acids. CDR1 and CDR2 from the germline V gene are GTSNPN and SVGIG (reference sequence). Here the CDR3 reads CAWSHLGSNSPLHF. The DNA of the CDR3 is TGTGCCTGGAGTCACCTAGGGAGTAATTCACCCCTCCACTTT.

The chain joins TRBV12-5 to TRBJ2-5, with TRBD2 matching over 10 bases. Germline V CDR1 and CDR2: LGHNT, FRNRAP. There are 15 residues in the CDR3. The J segment lost 7 bases and the V segment lost 0 bases, leaving 5 bases of the junction unmatched. The DNA of the CDR3 is TGTGCTAGTGGTTTGGTAGCGGGAGGGCCCGGGACCCAGTACTTC. Translating it yields CASGLVAGGPGTQYF.

Here the CDR3 DNA reads TGTGCCAGCTCAACCCCCAACTACGAGCAGTACTTC. Translating it yields CASSTPNYEQYF. V is TRBV18 and J is TRBJ2-7; no definite D call. V was shortened by 5 bases and J by 3 bases, with 8 bases between the two germline ends. Germline V gene sequence: CDR1 KGHSH, CDR2 LQKENI. This CDR3 region has 12 residues.

J is TRBJ1-5 and V is TRBV2; possible D gene TRBD1, 5 bases. This CDR3 is built from 12 residues. Germline V gene data show CDR1 as SNHLY and CDR2 as FYNNEI. The V end was cut by 7 bases, the J end by 5 bases, with 9 bases between. The CDR3 loop is CASTGGYQPQHF. In DNA, the CDR3 is TGTGCCAGCACCGGGGGTTATCAGCCCCAGCATTTT.

This chain uses TRBV10-3 with TRBJ2-1; 11 nucleotides match TRBD2. Trimming took 6 bases from V and 0 from J; bases not matched to a gene: 7. Germline lookup yields CDR1 ENHRY and CDR2 SYGVKD. CDR3 length: 17 residues. The CDR3 sequence is CAISPTSGKSSYNEQFF. In DNA, the CDR3 is TGTGCCATCAGCCCGACTAGCGGGAAGAGCTCCTACAATGAGCAGTTCTTC.

This sequence joins TRBV28 and TRBJ2-7; TRBD1 matches 7 bases. From germline, CDR1 is MDHEN and CDR2 SYDVKM. This CDR3 contains 15 residues. V lost 3 bases to trimming and J lost 3 bases; unmatched junction nucleotides: 8. This CDR3 reads CASSFRGTGDYEQYF. DNA of the CDR3: TGTGCCAGCAGTTTTAGGGGAACAGGGGACTACGAGCAGTACTTC. Full variable domain (missing parts from reference TRBV28 and TRBJ2-7): DVKVTQSSRYLVKRTGEKVFLECVQDMDHENMFWYRQDPGLGLRLIYFSYDVKMKEKGDIPEGYSVSREKKERFSLILESASTNQTSMYLCASSFRGTGDYEQYFGPGTRLTVT.

This chain joins TRBV11-2 and TRBJ2-1; 10 positions agree with TRBD2. Germline CDR1 reads SGHAT; CDR2 reads FQNNGV. J lost 6 bases, V lost 5 bases, and 13 bases had no gene match. The CDR3 loop spans 17 amino acids. CDR3 region: CASSKGTSGNRLNEQFF. In DNA form, the CDR3 reads TGTGCCAGCAGCAAAGGAACTAGCGGGAATCGCCTCAATGAGCAGTTCTTC.

This chain uses TRBV6-1 with TRBJ2-1, with D maybe TRBD1 (6 bases). This CDR3 spans 16 amino acids. V was clipped by 2 bases and J by 7 bases, with 18 bases between them. CDR1 is MNHNS, CDR2 SASEGT, per germline. CDR3 protein: CASSEIVLVGANEQFF. The DNA for the CDR3 is TGTGCCAGCAGTGAAATCGTCCTAGTGGGGGCGAATGAGCAGTTCTTC.

The chain employs TRBV28 and TRBJ1-6; D is unresolved. The V end was cut by 5 bases, the J end by 9 bases, with 14 bases between. The CDR3 spans 14 residues. Germline V CDR1 and CDR2: MDHEN, SYDVKM. DNA for the CDR3: TGTGCCAGCAGTCCCCCGCCCTTATCTTCACCCCTCCACTTT. The encoded protein is CASSPPPLSSPLHF.

V gene TRBV28 combines with J gene TRBJ1-2; no clear D gene. Germline CDR1 MDHEN, CDR2 SYDVKM. There are 13 residues in the CDR3. The ends were cut back, 5 bases at V and 6 bases at J, with 13 bases in the middle. The CDR3 DNA is TGTGCCAGCAGTCCCCCCTTAGTGGATGGCTACACCTTC. It codes for CASSPPLVDGYTF.

This sequence joins TRBV6-5 and TRBJ2-5; 10 positions match TRBD1. The trim removed 2 bases at V and 5 bases at J, leaving 8 bases unmatched. There are 16 residues in the CDR3. Germline lookup yields CDR1 MNHEY and CDR2 SVGAGI. Here the CDR3 reads CASSYRRQGAWETQYF. As DNA, the CDR3 is TGTGCCAGCAGTTACCGAAGACAGGGGGCATGGGAGACCCAGTACTTC.

The V gene is TRBV7-2, the J gene TRBJ1-3; 10 nucleotides match TRBD1. V trimming: 6 bases; J trimming: 4 bases; junction bases outside the gene matches: 6. The V gene's germline CDR1 is SGHTA and CDR2 FQGNSA. The CDR3 length is 15 residues. CDR3 region: CASSRDRGSGNTIYF. The CDR3, as DNA: TGTGCCAGCAGTCGGGACAGGGGCTCCGGAAACACCATATATTTT.

This rearrangement joins TRBV20-1 to TRBJ2-5, with D unresolved. The CDR3 is 11 residues long. V lost 5 bases and J 4 bases, leaving 8 bases between the germline ends. In germline, CDR1 is DFQATT, CDR2 SNEGSKA (reference sequence). The CDR3 spells CSAPNRETQYF. The DNA of the CDR3 is TGCAGTGCTCCTAACCGAGAGACCCAGTACTTC.

V usage is TRBV6-5 and J usage is TRBJ1-1; D gene ambiguous. Germline V CDR1 and CDR2: MNHEY, SVGAGI. Trimming left V 0 bases short and J 4 bases short, with 12 bases between. This CDR3 comprises 15 residues. CDR3 bases: TGTGCCAGCAGTTACTCGAGAAGGGTGAGCACTGAAGCTTTCTTT. It encodes CASSYSRRVSTEAFF.

This sequence joins TRBV19 and TRBJ2-3; 7 bases are shared with TRBD1. This CDR3 comprises 17 residues. J was trimmed by 1 base and V by 3 bases; bases with no gene match: 10. Per the germline V gene, CDR1 is LNHDA and CDR2 is SQIVND (reference sequence). The CDR3 reads CASSILQGMVGTDTQYF. DNA of the CDR3: TGTGCCAGTAGTATCCTACAGGGGATGGTGGGCACAGATACGCAGTATTTT.

This clone was recorded only once. This chain joins TRBV14 and TRBJ2-7; a possible D gene is TRBD2 (6 bases). This CDR3 comprises 16 residues. Trimming left V 4 bases short and J 5 bases short, with 21 bases between. Germline lookup yields CDR1 SGHDN and CDR2 FVKESK. The CDR3, as DNA: TGTGCCAGCAGCCGCTCCCCCCGACTAGAGTCCCACGAGCAGTACTTC. Translated: CASSRSPRLESHEQYF.

The chain has TRBV19 and TRBJ2-7; 7 positions agree with TRBD2. CDR1 is LNHDA and CDR2 is SQIVND in the germline V gene (reference sequence). This CDR3 region has 15 residues. Trimming removed 5 bases from V and 2 bases from J; junction bases left unmatched: 9. The CDR3, as DNA: TGTGCCAGTAGTTATCGCAGCGGGGATACCTACGAGCAGTACTTC. This translates into CASSYRSGDTYEQYF.

The chain couples TRBV7-6 to TRBJ2-7; no clear D gene. Germline CDR1 SGHVS, CDR2 FNYEAQ. The ends were cut back, 3 bases at V and 0 bases at J, with 6 bases in the middle. The CDR3 contains 13 residues. CDR3 region: CASSFPGSYEQYF. The CDR3 nucleotides read TGTGCCAGCAGCTTCCCTGGCTCCTACGAGCAGTACTTC.

CDR3 amino acids: CASSLAETAYEQYF. The DNA of the CDR3 is TGTGCCAGCAGCTTAGCGGAGACAGCCTACGAGCAGTACTTC. V usage is TRBV7-8 and J usage is TRBJ2-7, with TRBD1 as a possible D gene (5 bases). The germline V gene has CDR1 SGHVS and CDR2 FQNEAQ. The CDR3 runs to 14 residues. V was shortened by 0 bases and J by 2 bases, with 8 bases between the two germline ends. The full variable domain, completed using reference TRBV7-8 and TRBJ2-7, is GAGVSQSPRYKVAKRGQDVALRCDPISGHVSLFWYQQALGQGPEFLTYFQNEAQLDKSGLPSDRFFAERPEGSVSTLKIQRTQQEDSAVYLCASSLAETAYEQYFGPGTRLTVT.

The chain combines TRBV7-9 with TRBJ2-3, with 9 bases lining up with TRBD2. V was pared by 3 bases and J by 2 bases, with 3 bases of the junction left unmatched. This CDR3 is built from 15 residues. Germline loops: CDR1 SEHNR, CDR2 FQNEAQ (reference sequence). The CDR3 here is CASSLSSGITDTQYF. The CDR3 nucleotides are TGTGCCAGCAGCTTGTCTAGCGGGATCACAGATACGCAGTATTTT.

The rearrangement uses TRBV19 and TRBJ1-2; perhaps TRBD1 as D (6 bases). Germline values: CDR1 LNHDA, CDR2 SQIVND (reference sequence). This CDR3 region has 12 residues. The ends were cut back, 10 bases at V and 4 bases at J, with 13 bases in the middle. The CDR3 DNA is TGTGCCATTTCGGACAGTCCCTATGGCTACACCTTC. It translates to CAISDSPYGYTF.

The chain combines TRBV6-5 with TRBJ2-7; 16 bases map to TRBD2. The V and J ends lost 4 bases and 6 bases, in that order; junction bases with no gene match: 3. The CDR3 is 15 amino acids. From germline, CDR1 is MNHEY and CDR2 SVGAGI. Written as DNA, the CDR3 is TGTGCCAGCAGTTCCGGGACTAGCGGGAGGGCCGAGCAGTACTTC. This translates into CASSSGTSGRAEQYF.

The chain links TRBV5-5 to TRBJ2-3; TRBD2 matches at 13 bases. Looked up from germline, CDR1 is SGHKS and CDR2 is YYEKEE (reference sequence). V was clipped by 4 bases and J by 2 bases; unmatched bases: 7. The CDR3 extends over 17 amino acids. The chain's CDR3 is CASSPMGLAGITDTQYF. In DNA form, the CDR3 reads TGTGCCAGCAGCCCGATGGGACTAGCGGGGATCACAGATACGCAGTATTTT.

V gene TRBV19 combines with J gene TRBJ2-3; D assignment may be TRBD1 or TRBD2 (5 bases each). Germline V lookup: CDR1 LNHDA, CDR2 SQIVND (reference sequence). The V end was cut by 10 bases, the J end by 8 bases, with 22 bases between. The CDR3 length is 14 residues. CDR3 residues: CATLGTRNFATQYF. The CDR3 DNA is TGTGCCACTTTAGGGACCAGGAATTTCGCTACGCAGTATTTT.

To note about this clone: The junction differs from germline at one of its ends, possibly a read error. V usage is TRBV5-1 and J usage is TRBJ1-2; tentatively, D is TRBD1 (6 bases). The CDR3 spans 15 residues. The germline CDR1 and CDR2 sequences are SGHRS and YFSETQ. The CDR3 sequence: CASSPSGVAYYGYTF. DNA of the CDR3: TGTGCCAGCAGCCCTTCAGGGGTTGCCTACTATGGCTACACCTTC. The full variable domain, rest sourced from reference TRBV5-1 and TRBJ1-2, is KAGVTQTPRYLIKTRGQQVTLSCSPISGHRSVSWYQQTPGQGLQFLFEYFSETQRNKGNFPGRFSGRQFSNSRSEMNVSTLELGDSALYLCASSPSGVAYYGYTFGSGTRLTVV.

The chain recombines TRBV19 with TRBJ2-1; D not resolved. V gave up 6 bases and J gave up 8 bases, with 17 bases separating them. The CDR3 covers 14 residues. Germline V CDR1 and CDR2: LNHDA, SQIVND (reference sequence). The CDR3 bases are TGTGCCAGTAGATCCTCCGGTCGAAGGGATGAGCAGTTCTTC. Translated: CASRSSGRRDEQFF.

This chain connects TRBV6-6 to TRBJ1-2, with 9 bases identical to TRBD1. The length of the CDR3 is 13 residues. Per germline, CDR1 MNHNY and CDR2 SVGAGI (reference sequence). Trimming took 7 bases from V and 8 from J; bases not matched to a gene: 8. The CDR3 DNA follows: TGTGCCAGCACCGCCGGGACAGGGTTAGGCTACACCTTC. Amino acid sequence: CASTAGTGLGYTF.